This section outlines one T cell receptor beta chain sequence together with its context. The junction departs from germline at one end; a sequencing error may be responsible. This CDR3 has 16 residues. Germline loops: CDR1 SGHTA, CDR2 FQGNSA. These data come from a study of prognosis after radiotherapy for stage I lung cancer. Overall study context: About a dozen patients' tumors were adenocarcinoma, and seven patients' tumors were squamous cell carcinoma. Receipt of concurrent therapy with stereotactic body radiotherapy occurred in no patient.

From genomic DNA, two-round multiplex PCR was used to amplify TCR beta CDR3. Primers (each specific to one TRBV or TRBJ gene) were used in first-round PCR. One entry per CDR3 protein results from TCRdb running MiXCR on the multiplex PCR reads. The profile covers approximately 51,000 distinct CDR3 sequences, with about 37% appearing a single time and 9.2% taken by the ten largest. Material: PBMCs, obtained before or after stereotactic body radiation therapy (not recorded which). The clonotype was recovered from a donor over 45 with non-small cell lung cancer. The rearrangement links TRBV7-2 to TRBJ2-5; possibly TRBD2 for D (5 bases). The CDR3 reads CASSLSWARGLETKYF. The CDR3 bases are TGTGCCAGCAGCTTAAGTTGGGCTAGAGGACTTGAGACCAAGTACTTC.